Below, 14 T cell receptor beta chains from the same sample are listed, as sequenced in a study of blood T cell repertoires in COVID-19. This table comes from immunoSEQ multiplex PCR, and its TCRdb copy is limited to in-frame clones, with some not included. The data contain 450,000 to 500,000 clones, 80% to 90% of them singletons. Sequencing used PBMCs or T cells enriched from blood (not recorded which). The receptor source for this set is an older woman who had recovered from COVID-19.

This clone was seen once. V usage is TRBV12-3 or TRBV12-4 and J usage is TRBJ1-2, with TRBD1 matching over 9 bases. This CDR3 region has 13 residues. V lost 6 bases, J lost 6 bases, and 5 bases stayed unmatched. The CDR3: CASSSDRGNGYTF. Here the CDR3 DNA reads TGTGCCAGCAGCTCCGACAGGGGGAATGGCTACACCTTC.

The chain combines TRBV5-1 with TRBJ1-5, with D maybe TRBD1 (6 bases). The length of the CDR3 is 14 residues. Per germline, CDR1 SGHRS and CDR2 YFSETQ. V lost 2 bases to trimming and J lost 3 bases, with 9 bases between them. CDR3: CASSLQGDNQPQHF. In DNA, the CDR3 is TGCGCCAGCAGCTTACAGGGAGACAATCAGCCCCAGCATTTT.

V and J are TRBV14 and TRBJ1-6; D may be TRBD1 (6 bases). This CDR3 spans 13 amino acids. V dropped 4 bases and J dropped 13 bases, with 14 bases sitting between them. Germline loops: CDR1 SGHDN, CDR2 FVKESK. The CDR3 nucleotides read TGTGCCAGCAGCCCAAGGGGACACGGGCCCCTCCACTTT. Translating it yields CASSPRGHGPLHF. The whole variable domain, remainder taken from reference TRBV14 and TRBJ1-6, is EAGVTQFPSHSVIEKGQTVTLRCDPISGHDNLYWYRRVMGKEIKFLLHFVKESKQDESGMPNNRFLAERTGGTYSTLKVQPAELEDSGVYFCASSPRGHGPLHFGNGTRLTVT.

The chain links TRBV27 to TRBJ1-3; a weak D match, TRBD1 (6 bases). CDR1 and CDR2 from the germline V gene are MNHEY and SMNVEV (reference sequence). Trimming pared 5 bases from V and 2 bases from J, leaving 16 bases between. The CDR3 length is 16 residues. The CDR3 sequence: CASSPQGGMPGNTIYF. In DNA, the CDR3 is TGTGCCAGCAGTCCCCAAGGGGGAATGCCTGGAAACACCATATATTTT.

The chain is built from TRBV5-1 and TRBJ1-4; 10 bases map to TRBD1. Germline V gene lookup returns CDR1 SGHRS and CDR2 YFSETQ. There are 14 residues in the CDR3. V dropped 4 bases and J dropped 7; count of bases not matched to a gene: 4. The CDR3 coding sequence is TGCGCCAGCAGCCCCCGGACAGGGGGTGAAAAACTGTTTTTT. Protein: CASSPRTGGEKLFF.

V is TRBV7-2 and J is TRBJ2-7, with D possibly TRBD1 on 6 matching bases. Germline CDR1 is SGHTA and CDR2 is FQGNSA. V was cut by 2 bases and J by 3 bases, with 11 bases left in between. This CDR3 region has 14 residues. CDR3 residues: CASSLLKQGYEQYF. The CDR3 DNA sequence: TGTGCCAGCAGCTTATTAAAACAGGGCTACGAGCAGTACTTC.

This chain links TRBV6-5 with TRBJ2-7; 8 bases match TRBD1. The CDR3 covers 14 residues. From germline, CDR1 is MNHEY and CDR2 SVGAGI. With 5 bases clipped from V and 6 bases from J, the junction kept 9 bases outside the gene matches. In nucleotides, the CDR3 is TGTGCCAGCAGTCCCCGGGACAGGTTCACCGAGCAGTACGTC. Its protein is CASSPRDRFTEQYV.

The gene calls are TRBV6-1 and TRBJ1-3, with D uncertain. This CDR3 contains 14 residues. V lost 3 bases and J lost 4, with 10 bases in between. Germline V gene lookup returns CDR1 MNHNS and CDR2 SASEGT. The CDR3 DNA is TGTGCCAGCAGTGACAGTGCGCGGGGAAACACCATATATTTT. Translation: CASSDSARGNTIYF.

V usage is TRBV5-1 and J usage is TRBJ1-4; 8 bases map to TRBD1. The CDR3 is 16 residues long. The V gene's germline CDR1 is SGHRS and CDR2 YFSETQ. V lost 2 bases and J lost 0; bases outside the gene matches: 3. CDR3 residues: CASSFARGPTNEKLFF. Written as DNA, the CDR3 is TGCGCCAGCAGCTTTGCCAGGGGGCCAACTAATGAAAAACTGTTTTTT.

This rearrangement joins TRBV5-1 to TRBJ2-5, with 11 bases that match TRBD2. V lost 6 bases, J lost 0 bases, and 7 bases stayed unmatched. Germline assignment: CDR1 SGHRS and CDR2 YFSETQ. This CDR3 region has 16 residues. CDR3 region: CASKLAGDTYQETQYF. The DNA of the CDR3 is TGCGCCAGCAAACTAGCGGGAGATACGTACCAAGAGACCCAGTACTTC.

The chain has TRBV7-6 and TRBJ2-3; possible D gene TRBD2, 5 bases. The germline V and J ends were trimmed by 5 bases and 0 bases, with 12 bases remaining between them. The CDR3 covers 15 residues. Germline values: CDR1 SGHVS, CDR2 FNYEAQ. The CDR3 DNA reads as TGTGCCAGCAGCCCTCGACGGGGAAGCACAGATACGCAGTATTTT. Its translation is CASSPRRGSTDTQYF. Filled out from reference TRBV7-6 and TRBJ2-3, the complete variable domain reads GAGVSQSPRYKVTKRGQDVALRCDPISGHVSLYWYRQALGQGPEFLTYFNYEAQQDKSGLPNDRFSAERPEGSISTLTIQRTEQRDSAMYRCASSPRRGSTDTQYFGPGTRLTVL.

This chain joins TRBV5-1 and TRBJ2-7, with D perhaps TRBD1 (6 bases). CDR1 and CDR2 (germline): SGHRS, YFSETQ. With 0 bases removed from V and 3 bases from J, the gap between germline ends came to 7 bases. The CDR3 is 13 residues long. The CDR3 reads CASSLGQDYEQYF. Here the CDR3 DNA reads TGCGCCAGCAGCTTGGGACAGGACTACGAGCAGTACTTC.

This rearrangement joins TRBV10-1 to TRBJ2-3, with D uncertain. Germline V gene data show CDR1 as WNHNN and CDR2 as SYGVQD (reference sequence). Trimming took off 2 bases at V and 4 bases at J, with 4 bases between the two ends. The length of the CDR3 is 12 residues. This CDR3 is CASSESADTQYF. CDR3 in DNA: TGCGCCAGCAGTGAGAGCGCAGATACGCAGTATTTT.

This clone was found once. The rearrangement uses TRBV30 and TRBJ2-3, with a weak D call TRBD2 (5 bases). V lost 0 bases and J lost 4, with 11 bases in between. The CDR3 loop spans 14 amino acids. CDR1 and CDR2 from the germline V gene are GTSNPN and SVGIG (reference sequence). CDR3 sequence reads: CAWSVPGVADTQYF. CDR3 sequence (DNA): TGTGCCTGGAGTGTCCCCGGGGTTGCAGATACGCAGTATTTT.